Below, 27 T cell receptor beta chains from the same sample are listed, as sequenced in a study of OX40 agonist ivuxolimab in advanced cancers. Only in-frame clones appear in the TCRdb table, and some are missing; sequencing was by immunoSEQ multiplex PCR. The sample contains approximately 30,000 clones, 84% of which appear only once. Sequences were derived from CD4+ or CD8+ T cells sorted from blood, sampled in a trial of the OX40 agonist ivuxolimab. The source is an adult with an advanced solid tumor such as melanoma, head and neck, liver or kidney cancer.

The chain's CDR3 is CASSFTAGAIGELFF. CDR3 in DNA: TGTGCCAGCAGTTTTACGGCAGGGGCGATCGGGGAGCTGTTTTTT. The rearrangement links TRBV28 to TRBJ2-2, with a possible D match to TRBD1 (6 bases). The CDR3 covers 15 residues. V lost 3 bases and J lost 7, with 15 bases in between. Germline V lookup: CDR1 MDHEN, CDR2 SYDVKM.

The CDR3 loop is CASSPRDSYEQYF. The CDR3 DNA reads TGTGCCAGCAGCCCCAGGGATTCCTACGAGCAGTACTTC. The V call is TRBV5-4, the J call TRBJ2-7; D is possibly TRBD1 (5 bases). From germline, CDR1 is SGHNT and CDR2 YYREEE (reference sequence). Trimming shortened V by 4 bases and J by 1 base, and 9 bases separated the two germline ends. The CDR3 runs to 13 residues. The variable domain in full, completed from reference TRBV5-4 and TRBJ2-7, reads ETGVTQSPTHLIKTRGQQVTLRCSSQSGHNTVSWYQQALGQGPQFIFQYYREEENGRGNFPPRFSGLQFPNYSSELNVNALELDDSALYLCASSPRDSYEQYFGPGTRLTVT.

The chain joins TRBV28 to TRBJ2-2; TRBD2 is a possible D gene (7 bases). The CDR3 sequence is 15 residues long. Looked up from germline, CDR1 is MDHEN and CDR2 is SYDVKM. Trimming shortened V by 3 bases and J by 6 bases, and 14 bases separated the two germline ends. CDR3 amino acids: CASSFPRGGPGELFF. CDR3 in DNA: TGTGCCAGCAGTTTCCCGAGGGGGGGCCCCGGGGAGCTGTTTTTT. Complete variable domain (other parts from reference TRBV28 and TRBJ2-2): DVKVTQSSRYLVKRTGEKVFLECVQDMDHENMFWYRQDPGLGLRLIYFSYDVKMKEKGDIPEGYSVSREKKERFSLILESASTNQTSMYLCASSFPRGGPGELFFGEGSRLTVL.

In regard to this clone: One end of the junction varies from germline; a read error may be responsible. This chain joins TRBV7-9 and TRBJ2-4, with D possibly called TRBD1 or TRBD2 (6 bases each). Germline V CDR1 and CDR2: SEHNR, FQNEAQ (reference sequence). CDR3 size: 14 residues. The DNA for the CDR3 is TGTGCCAGCAGGTTAGGGGGGCCCGGAAGCATTCAGTACTTC. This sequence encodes CASRLGGPGSIQYF.

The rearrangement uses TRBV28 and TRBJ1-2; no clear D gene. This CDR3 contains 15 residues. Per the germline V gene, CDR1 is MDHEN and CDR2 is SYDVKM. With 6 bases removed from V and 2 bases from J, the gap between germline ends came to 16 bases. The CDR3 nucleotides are TGTGCCAGCAGCGCATCGGGTTGGGCAAACTATGGCTACACCTTC. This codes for CASSASGWANYGYTF.

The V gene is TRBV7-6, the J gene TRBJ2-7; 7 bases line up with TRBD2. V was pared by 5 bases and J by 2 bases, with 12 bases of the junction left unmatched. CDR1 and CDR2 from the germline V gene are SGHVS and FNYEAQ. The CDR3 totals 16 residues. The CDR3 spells CASSNPAGVGPYEQYF. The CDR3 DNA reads TGTGCCAGCAGCAATCCGGCGGGGGTGGGGCCCTACGAGCAGTACTTC.

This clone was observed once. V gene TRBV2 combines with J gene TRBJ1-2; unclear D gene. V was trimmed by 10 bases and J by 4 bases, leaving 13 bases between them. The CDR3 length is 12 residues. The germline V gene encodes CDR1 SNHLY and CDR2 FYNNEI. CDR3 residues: CAIPQSSYGYTF. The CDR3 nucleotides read TGTGCCATCCCACAGTCGTCCTATGGCTACACCTTC.

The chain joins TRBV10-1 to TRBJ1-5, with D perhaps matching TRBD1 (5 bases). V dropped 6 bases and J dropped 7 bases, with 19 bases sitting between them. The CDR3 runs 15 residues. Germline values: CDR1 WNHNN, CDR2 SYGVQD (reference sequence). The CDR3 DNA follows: TGCGCCAGCAGACTTGGGCCAACTTGGGACCAGCCCCAGCATTTT. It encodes CASRLGPTWDQPQHF.

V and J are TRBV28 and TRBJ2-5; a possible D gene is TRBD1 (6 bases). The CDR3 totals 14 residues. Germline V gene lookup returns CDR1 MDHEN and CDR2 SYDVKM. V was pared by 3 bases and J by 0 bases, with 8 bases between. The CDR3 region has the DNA TGTGCCAGCAGTTTTCAGGGGTACCAAGAGACCCAGTACTTC. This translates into CASSFQGYQETQYF.

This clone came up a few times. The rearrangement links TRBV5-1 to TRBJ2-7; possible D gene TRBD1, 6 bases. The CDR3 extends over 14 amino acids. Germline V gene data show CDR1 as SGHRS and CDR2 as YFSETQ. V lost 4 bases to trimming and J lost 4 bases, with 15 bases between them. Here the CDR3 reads CASSQTGHTYEQYF. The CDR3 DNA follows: TGCGCCAGCAGCCAGACGGGACACACTTACGAGCAGTACTTC.

Here the CDR3 reads CASSLLQSNQPQHF. For the CDR3, the DNA is TGTGCCAGCAGTTTGCTACAGAGCAATCAGCCCCAGCATTTT. The chain links TRBV27 to TRBJ1-5; D unclear. Looked up from germline, CDR1 is MNHEY and CDR2 is SMNVEV (reference sequence). The V end was cut by 3 bases, the J end by 1 base, with 7 bases between. CDR3 size: 14 residues.

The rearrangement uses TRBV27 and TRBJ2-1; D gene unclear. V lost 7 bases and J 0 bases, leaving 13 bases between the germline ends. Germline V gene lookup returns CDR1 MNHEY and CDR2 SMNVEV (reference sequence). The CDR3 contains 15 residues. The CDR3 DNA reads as TGTGCCAGCATCGAGTCCTTGAGCTCCTACAATGAGCAGTTCTTC. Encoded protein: CASIESLSSYNEQFF.

This CDR3 reads CASSLEGTQGEQYF. CDR3 nucleotide sequence: TGTGCCAGCAGCTTGGAGGGTACCCAGGGGGAGCAGTACTTC. The chain uses TRBV5-4 and TRBJ2-7; the D gene is possibly TRBD1 (6 bases). CDR3 length: 14 amino acids. CDR1 is SGHNT, CDR2 YYREEE, per germline (reference sequence). Trimming stripped 0 bases from V and 7 bases from J, with 14 bases between.

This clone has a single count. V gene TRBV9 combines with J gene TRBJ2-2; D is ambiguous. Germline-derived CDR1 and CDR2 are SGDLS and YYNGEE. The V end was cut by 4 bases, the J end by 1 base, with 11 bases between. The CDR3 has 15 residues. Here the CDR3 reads CASSPSTVNTGELFF. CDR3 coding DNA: TGTGCCAGCAGCCCCTCGACCGTGAACACCGGGGAGCTGTTTTTT.

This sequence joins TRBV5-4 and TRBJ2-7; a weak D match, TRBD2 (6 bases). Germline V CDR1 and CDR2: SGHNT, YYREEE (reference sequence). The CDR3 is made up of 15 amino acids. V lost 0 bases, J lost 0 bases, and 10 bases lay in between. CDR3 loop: CASSLGRGSSYEQYF. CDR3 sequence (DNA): TGTGCCAGCAGCTTGGGGCGGGGAAGCTCCTACGAGCAGTACTTC.

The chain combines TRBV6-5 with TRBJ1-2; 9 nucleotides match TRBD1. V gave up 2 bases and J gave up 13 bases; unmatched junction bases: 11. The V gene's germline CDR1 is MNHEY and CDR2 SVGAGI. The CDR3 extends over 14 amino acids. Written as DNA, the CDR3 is TGTGCCAGCAGTTACGGGGTCGACAGGGGGGAGCCCACCTTC. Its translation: CASSYGVDRGEPTF.

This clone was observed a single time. Here the CDR3 reads CASSESAGREQYF. The CDR3 DNA reads as TGCGCCAGCAGTGAGTCAGCGGGACGCGAGCAGTACTTC. The chain links TRBV10-1 to TRBJ2-7, with TRBD2 matching 7 bases. Germline V lookup: CDR1 WNHNN, CDR2 SYGVQD (reference sequence). Unmatched junction bases numbered 2, after V lost 0 bases and J lost 6 bases. The CDR3 is made up of 13 amino acids.

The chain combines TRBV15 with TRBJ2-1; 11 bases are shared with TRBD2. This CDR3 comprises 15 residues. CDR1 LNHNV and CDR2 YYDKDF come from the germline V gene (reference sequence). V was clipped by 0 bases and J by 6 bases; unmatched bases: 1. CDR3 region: CATSRDSGGANEQFF. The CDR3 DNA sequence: TGTGCCACCAGCAGAGATAGCGGGGGGGCCAATGAGCAGTTCTTC.

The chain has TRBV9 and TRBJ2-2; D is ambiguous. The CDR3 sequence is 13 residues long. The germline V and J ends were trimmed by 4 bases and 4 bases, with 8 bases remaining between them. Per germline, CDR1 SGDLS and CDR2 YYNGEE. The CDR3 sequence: CASSLDPTGELFF. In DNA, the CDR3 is TGTGCCAGCAGCCTAGACCCCACCGGGGAGCTGTTTTTT. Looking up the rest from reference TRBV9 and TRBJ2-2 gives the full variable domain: DSGVTQTPKHLITATGQRVTLRCSPRSGDLSVYWYQQSLDQGLQFLIQYYNGEERAKGNILERFSAQQFPDLHSELNLSSLELGDSALYFCASSLDPTGELFFGEGSRLTVL.

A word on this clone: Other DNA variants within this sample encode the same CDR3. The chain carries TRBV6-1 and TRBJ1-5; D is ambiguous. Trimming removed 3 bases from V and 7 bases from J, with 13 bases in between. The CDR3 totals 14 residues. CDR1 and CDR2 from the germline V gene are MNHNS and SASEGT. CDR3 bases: TGTGCCAGCAGTGAGGAGGGAATCAGCCAGCCCCAGCATTTT. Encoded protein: CASSEEGISQPQHF.

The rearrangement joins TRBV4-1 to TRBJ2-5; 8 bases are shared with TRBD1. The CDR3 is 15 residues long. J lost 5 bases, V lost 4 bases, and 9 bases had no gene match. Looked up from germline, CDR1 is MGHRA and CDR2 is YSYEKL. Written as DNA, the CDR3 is TGCGCCAGCAGCCCCCGCCAGGGGGCAAGGGAGACCCAGTACTTC. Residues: CASSPRQGARETQYF.

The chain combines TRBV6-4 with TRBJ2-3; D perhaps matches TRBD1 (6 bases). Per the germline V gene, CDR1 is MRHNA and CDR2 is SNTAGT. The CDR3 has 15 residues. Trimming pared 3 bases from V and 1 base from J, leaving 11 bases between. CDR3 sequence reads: CASSESAGGTDTQYF. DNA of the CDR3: TGTGCCAGCAGTGAATCGGCAGGGGGCACAGATACGCAGTATTTT.

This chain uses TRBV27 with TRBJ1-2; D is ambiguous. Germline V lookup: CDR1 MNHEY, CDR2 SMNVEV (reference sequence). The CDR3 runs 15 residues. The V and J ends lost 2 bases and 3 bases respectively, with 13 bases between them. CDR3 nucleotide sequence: TGTGCCAGCAGTTTAGTAGGAGATTCGCACTATGGCTACACCTTC. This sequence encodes CASSLVGDSHYGYTF.

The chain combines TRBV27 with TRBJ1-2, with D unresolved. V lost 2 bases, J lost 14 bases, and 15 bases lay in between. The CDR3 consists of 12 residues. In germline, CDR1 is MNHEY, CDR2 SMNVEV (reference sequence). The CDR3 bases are TGTGCCAGCAGTTTAGATACCGGACCAATGACCTTC. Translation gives CASSLDTGPMTF.

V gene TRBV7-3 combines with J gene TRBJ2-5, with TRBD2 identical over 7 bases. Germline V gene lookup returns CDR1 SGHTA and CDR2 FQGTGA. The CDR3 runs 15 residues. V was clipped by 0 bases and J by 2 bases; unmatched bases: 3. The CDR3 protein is CASSLTAGEQETQYF. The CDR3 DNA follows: TGTGCCAGCAGCTTAACGGCGGGGGAACAAGAGACCCAGTACTTC.

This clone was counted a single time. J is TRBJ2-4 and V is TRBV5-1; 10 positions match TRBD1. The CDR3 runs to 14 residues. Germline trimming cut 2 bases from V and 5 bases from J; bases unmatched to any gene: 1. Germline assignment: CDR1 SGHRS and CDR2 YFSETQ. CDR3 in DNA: TGCGCCAGCAGCTTTGGACAGGGGGAAAACATTCAGTACTTC. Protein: CASSFGQGENIQYF.

The CDR3 reads CASSYGGRGNTIYF. The CDR3 region has the DNA TGTGCCAGCAGTTACGGGGGGCGCGGAAACACCATATATTTT. The V gene is TRBV6-5, the J gene TRBJ1-3, with D perhaps matching TRBD1 (6 bases). V lost 2 bases and J lost 4, with 9 bases in between. The CDR3 contains 14 residues. Germline CDR1 is MNHEY and CDR2 is SVGAGI.